This T cell receptor (beta chain) came from a study of radiation and T cells in renal cell carcinoma. Overall study findings and caveats: From baseline, blood top tumor clonotypes peaked at 2 weeks post-radiation.

V dropped 0 bases and J dropped 7; count of bases not matched to a gene: 8. From germline, CDR1 is SGHNT and CDR2 YYREEE (reference sequence). The CDR3 is 16 amino acids. This clone was found once. Its antigen is not known. Time point noted: blood 2 weeks post-SBRT. Noted treatment: 15 Gy SBRT to primary tumor, nephrectomy 4 weeks later. Radiation-treated patients gave blood at baseline, week 2 and week 4. Clear cell pathology was present in this patient's renal cell carcinoma. Assay used: immunoSEQ multiplex PCR; TCRdb lists only in-frame clones, some missing. This table has about 150,000 clones, approximately 86% appearing once.

The V and J genes are TRBV5-4 and TRBJ2-1, with 9 nucleotides matching TRBD1. Sequenced material: blood, taken from a patient whose treatment included radiotherapy and nephrectomy. The sequence was obtained from a woman aged 50 to 60 with renal cell carcinoma. The CDR3 DNA reads as TGTGCCAGCAGCTTGGGGACAGGGGCTTCCACGAATGAGCAGTTCTTC. Protein: CASSLGTGASTNEQFF.